Each of the 10 T cell receptor beta chains below was sequenced from the same sample in a study of T cell changes during pregnancy in multiple sclerosis. Clones were sequenced by immunoSEQ multiplex PCR, and TCRdb holds only the in-frame ones, with some missing. Altogether 70,000 or so clones are present, around nine tenths being singletons, with the ten largest covering 0.43%. The source was CD4+ T cells from peripheral blood mononuclear cells, collected before pregnancy. The receptors were gathered from a female donor with multiple sclerosis, enrolled in a pregnancy study.

V and J are TRBV5-6 and TRBJ2-6, with D tentatively TRBD1 (5 bases). The length of the CDR3 is 17 residues. Germline V gives CDR1 SGHDT, CDR2 YYEEEE. Trimming took 0 bases from V and 4 from J, leaving 14 bases between them. CDR3 sequence reads: CASSLGQGFAGANVLTF. The CDR3 DNA reads as TGTGCCAGCAGCTTGGGGCAGGGTTTCGCAGGGGCCAACGTCCTGACTTTC.

This clone occurred once. The chain is built from TRBV5-1 and TRBJ2-1; 10 positions agree with TRBD1. The germline CDR1 and CDR2 sequences are SGHRS and YFSETQ. After removal of 1 base from V and 3 bases from J, the junction contained 4 bases not matched to a gene. CDR3 length equals 16 residues. The chain's CDR3 is CASSLPRTGGYNEQFF. The CDR3 bases are TGCGCCAGCAGCTTGCCCCGGACAGGGGGCTACAATGAGCAGTTCTTC. The full variable domain, completed using reference TRBV5-1 and TRBJ2-1, is KAGVTQTPRYLIKTRGQQVTLSCSPISGHRSVSWYQQTPGQGLQFLFEYFSETQRNKGNFPGRFSGRQFSNSRSEMNVSTLELGDSALYLCASSLPRTGGYNEQFFGPGTRLTVL.

The CDR3: CASSRGIDGNTEAFF. The CDR3 DNA is TGTGCCAGCAGCCGAGGGATAGACGGGAACACTGAAGCTTTCTTT. J is TRBJ1-1 and V is TRBV7-8; D uncertain. CDR3 size: 15 residues. The V and J ends lost 5 bases and 1 base respectively, with 14 bases between them. Germline V lookup: CDR1 SGHVS, CDR2 FQNEAQ.

Only one count was recorded for this clone. V usage is TRBV7-8 and J usage is TRBJ2-3, with 7 bases matching TRBD2. CDR3 size: 15 residues. V lost 4 bases to trimming and J lost 1 base; unmatched junction nucleotides: 5. Germline V gene data show CDR1 as SGHVS and CDR2 as FQNEAQ. The chain's CDR3 is CASSSQAGRTDTQYF. The CDR3 nucleotides read TGTGCCAGCAGCTCCCAAGCGGGACGCACAGATACGCAGTATTTT.

The chain employs TRBV7-3 and TRBJ2-7; D may be TRBD1 (5 bases). The V end lost 4 bases, the J end lost 4 bases, and 14 bases lay between the germline ends. CDR1 and CDR2 from the germline V gene are SGHTA and FQGTGA. The CDR3 sequence is 14 residues long. CDR3 residues: CASSSTTVPYEQYF. CDR3 nucleotide sequence: TGTGCCAGCAGCTCAACGACAGTACCTTACGAGCAGTACTTC.

This clone was observed once. This CDR3 reads CASSMGFGSADTQYF. The CDR3 nucleotides read TGTGCCAGTAGTATGGGTTTCGGGAGCGCAGATACGCAGTATTTT. The chain employs TRBV19 and TRBJ2-3; TRBD2 is a possible D gene (6 bases). The germline V and J ends were trimmed by 3 bases and 4 bases, with 14 bases remaining between them. The CDR3 runs to 15 residues. CDR1 is LNHDA, CDR2 SQIVND, per germline (reference sequence).

The CDR3 loop reads CASSFPGLVTEQYF. The CDR3 coding sequence is TGTGCCAGCAGCTTCCCGGGACTAGTTACCGAGCAGTACTTC. This rearrangement joins TRBV7-2 to TRBJ2-7, with 8 bases that match TRBD2. This CDR3 has 14 residues. V was clipped by 3 bases and J by 6 bases; unmatched bases: 7. CDR1 is SGHTA, CDR2 FQGNSA, per germline.

The chain uses TRBV4-1 and TRBJ2-3; D is perhaps TRBD2 (6 bases). The germline V gene has CDR1 MGHRA and CDR2 YSYEKL. The CDR3 is 16 residues long. The germline V and J ends were trimmed by 3 bases and 3 bases, with 16 bases remaining between them. The CDR3 DNA follows: TGCGCCAGCAGCCAGTCCTGGCAGGGAGGAACAGATACGCAGTATTTT. Translating gives CASSQSWQGGTDTQYF.

The chain combines TRBV11-3 with TRBJ1-1; 7 bases are a match to TRBD1. Per the germline V gene, CDR1 is SGHNT and CDR2 is YENEEA. After removal of 4 bases from V and 1 base from J, the junction contained 6 bases not matched to a gene. The CDR3 has 15 amino acids. The CDR3 nucleotides read TGTGCCAGCAGCTCAGGGGGAAAAGGGAACACTGAAGCTTTCTTT. Protein product: CASSSGGKGNTEAFF.

The V and J genes are TRBV9 and TRBJ2-3; TRBD2 matches at 16 bases. The CDR3 has 19 residues. CDR1 is SGDLS and CDR2 is YYNGEE in the germline V gene. The V segment lost 4 bases and the J segment 2 bases; nucleotides outside the gene matches: 10. CDR3 loop: CASSKWGLAGGRNTDTQYF. Here the CDR3 DNA reads TGTGCCAGCAGCAAATGGGGACTAGCGGGGGGGCGGAACACAGATACGCAGTATTTT.